These 31 T cell receptor beta chains share one sample of origin, sequenced in a study of OX40 agonist ivuxolimab in advanced cancers. Produced via immunoSEQ multiplex PCR; TCRdb's table is partial and in-frame only. The data hold approximately 70,000 clones, with approximately 90% observed a single time. Material: CD4+ or CD8+ T cells sorted from blood, obtained in a trial of the OX40 agonist ivuxolimab. These receptors were taken from an adult with an advanced solid tumor such as melanoma, head and neck, liver or kidney cancer.

The V call is TRBV11-3, the J call TRBJ2-5, with 9 bases aligning to TRBD1. With V trimmed by 5 bases and J by 0 bases, 4 bases remained unmatched. The V gene's germline CDR1 is SGHNT and CDR2 YENEEA. The CDR3 spans 15 residues. In DNA, the CDR3 is TGTGCCAGCAGCGCTGGACAGGGGAACCAAGAGACCCAGTACTTC. It yields the protein CASSAGQGNQETQYF.

In its sample, this clone was seen once. This chain connects TRBV29-1 to TRBJ2-5; D is possibly TRBD2 (6 bases). The closer fit of TRBJ2-7 to the DNA end suggests the J call may be wrong. This CDR3 comprises 12 residues. The germline V gene encodes CDR1 SQVTM and CDR2 ANQGSEA. CDR3 protein: CSGGGGGYEQYF. The CDR3 bases are TGCAGCGGTGGGGGAGGAGGTTACGAGCAGTACTTC.

The genes are TRBV6-6 and TRBJ2-3, with 9 bases aligning to TRBD2. Looked up from germline, CDR1 is MNHNY and CDR2 is SVGAGI (reference sequence). The CDR3 has 15 amino acids. Trimming took 2 bases from V and 9 from J; bases not matched to a gene: 9. CDR3 coding DNA: TGTGCCAGCAGTTACCGTAGCGGGAGTTCTCGGACGCAGTATTTT. Protein product: CASSYRSGSSRTQYF.

The chain recombines TRBV19 with TRBJ2-1, with TRBD1 matching over 10 bases. V shed 6 bases, J shed 1 base, and the junction held 6 bases outside the gene matches. This CDR3 region has 16 residues. CDR1 is LNHDA and CDR2 is SQIVND in the germline V gene (reference sequence). The CDR3 here is CASSRRDRGSYNEQFF. As DNA, the CDR3 is TGTGCCAGTAGCCGACGGGACAGGGGATCCTACAATGAGCAGTTCTTC.

The V and J genes are TRBV5-1 and TRBJ2-5; D not certain. This CDR3 spans 13 amino acids. Germline V gives CDR1 SGHRS, CDR2 YFSETQ. V shed 0 bases and J shed 5 bases, with 8 bases lying between them. DNA of the CDR3: TGCGCCAGCAGCTTGGAGGTGGAGGAGACCCAGTACTTC. Translation: CASSLEVEETQYF.

CDR3 protein: CASSARGLAGGDEYNEQFF. Written as DNA, the CDR3 is TGTGCCAGCAGCGCAAGGGGACTAGCGGGGGGGGACGAATACAATGAGCAGTTCTTC. The V gene is TRBV2, the J gene TRBJ2-1; 16 bases align to TRBD2. Germline V gene lookup returns CDR1 SNHLY and CDR2 FYNNEI. The ends lost 6 bases at V and 4 bases at J; junction bases unmatched: 12. The CDR3 spans 19 residues.

The chain has TRBV11-3 and TRBJ2-5; the D is unclear. V lost 1 base and J 2 bases, leaving 11 bases between the germline ends. Germline-derived CDR1 and CDR2 are SGHNT and YENEEA. CDR3 length: 15 amino acids. CDR3 residues: CASSLGRISQETQYF. For the CDR3, the DNA is TGTGCCAGCAGCTTAGGAAGGATATCTCAAGAGACCCAGTACTTC.

This sequence joins TRBV5-1 and TRBJ2-5, with 12 bases that match TRBD2. The length of the CDR3 is 15 residues. Germline CDR1 is SGHRS and CDR2 is YFSETQ. After removal of 4 bases from V and 2 bases from J, the junction contained 3 bases not matched to a gene. The CDR3 loop reads CASSRLAGVQETQYF. DNA for the CDR3: TGCGCCAGCAGCCGACTAGCGGGGGTTCAAGAGACCCAGTACTTC.

This chain connects TRBV21-1 to TRBJ2-7; the table's D call TRBD2 went unverified against the DNA. TRBV21-1 is termed a pseudogene. The CDR3 has 16 amino acids. The chain's CDR3 is CASSDTASGEAYEQYF. The DNA for the CDR3 is TGTGCCAGCAGCGATACCGCATCCGGGGAAGCTTACGAGCAGTACTTC.

The genes are TRBV5-6 and TRBJ1-6; 10 bases match TRBD1. V lost 2 bases to trimming and J lost 8 bases; unmatched junction nucleotides: 7. There are 16 residues in the CDR3. CDR1 and CDR2 from the germline V gene are SGHDT and YYEEEE. The CDR3 region is CASSLDTGTGDSPLHF. In nucleotides, the CDR3 is TGTGCCAGCAGCTTAGACACCGGGACAGGGGATTCACCCCTCCACTTT.

The chain recombines TRBV9 with TRBJ1-6; TRBD1 agrees at 9 bases. Germline lookup yields CDR1 SGDLS and CDR2 YYNGEE. This CDR3 has 15 residues. J gave up 7 bases and V 3 bases, and 5 bases lay outside the gene matches. The CDR3 coding sequence is TGTGCCAGCAGCGCCCCGGGACAGGGAAATTCACCCCTCCACTTT. It yields the protein CASSAPGQGNSPLHF.

This chain links TRBV19 with TRBJ1-3; 7 nucleotides align to TRBD1. The CDR3 runs to 17 residues. V trimming: 2 bases; J trimming: 4 bases; junction bases outside the gene matches: 11. Germline loops: CDR1 LNHDA, CDR2 SQIVND (reference sequence). The CDR3 coding sequence is TGTGCCAGTAGTATAAACCCGACAGGGCGGAAAGGAAACACCATATATTTT. Encoded protein: CASSINPTGRKGNTIYF.

The chain is built from TRBV19 and TRBJ2-7; no clear D gene. Trimming took off 6 bases at V and 3 bases at J, with 12 bases between the two ends. This CDR3 has 13 residues. The germline V gene has CDR1 LNHDA and CDR2 SQIVND (reference sequence). Written as DNA, the CDR3 is TGTGCCAGTAGCCGGACCAGCAGCTACGAGCAGTACTTC. As protein: CASSRTSSYEQYF.

The CDR3 is CASSYRAHNAEAFF. CDR3 DNA: TGTGCCAGCAGTTACCGGGCCCATAACGCTGAAGCTTTCTTT. The gene calls are TRBV5-6 and TRBJ1-1; no reliable D call. The CDR3 contains 14 residues. In germline, CDR1 is SGHDT, CDR2 YYEEEE. Trimming removed 5 bases at V and 6 bases at J, with 17 bases between. The complete variable domain, with remaining parts taken from reference TRBV5-6 and TRBJ1-1, reads DAGVTQSPTHLIKTRGQQVTLRCSPKSGHDTVSWYQQALGQGPQFIFQYYEEEERQRGNFPDRFSGHQFPNYSSELNVNALLLGDSALYLCASSYRAHNAEAFFGQGTRLTVV.

V usage is TRBV30 and J usage is TRBJ2-2; unclear D gene. CDR3 length equals 15 residues. V dropped 3 bases and J dropped 1 base, with 12 bases sitting between them. Germline assignment: CDR1 GTSNPN and CDR2 SVGIG (reference sequence). The CDR3 DNA follows: TGTGCCTGGAGGGTTAGTGGCCAGAACACCGGGGAGCTGTTTTTT. Protein product: CAWRVSGQNTGELFF.

The chain joins TRBV5-1 to TRBJ2-3, with 14 bases identical to TRBD2. CDR1 is SGHRS and CDR2 is YFSETQ in the germline V gene. The V segment lost 4 bases and the J segment 6 bases; nucleotides outside the gene matches: 10. The CDR3 is made up of 17 amino acids. CDR3 sequence (DNA): TGCGCCAGCAGCGTGGGACTAGCGGGAGTTATCTCTGATACGCAGTATTTT. Translating gives CASSVGLAGVISDTQYF.

This clone was seen a single time. J is TRBJ2-7 and V is TRBV7-9; maybe TRBD1 (5 bases). Trimming left V 5 bases short and J 6 bases short, with 14 bases between. Germline V gene sequence: CDR1 SEHNR, CDR2 FQNEAQ (reference sequence). The CDR3 extends over 13 amino acids. The CDR3 sequence is CASSPPMGPEQYF. The DNA for the CDR3 is TGTGCCAGCAGCCCCCCGATGGGGCCCGAGCAGTACTTC.

This chain links TRBV4-2 with TRBJ1-2; 9 positions agree with TRBD1. The length of the CDR3 is 16 residues. Germline V lookup: CDR1 LGHNA, CDR2 YNFKEQ. The J segment lost 6 bases and the V segment lost 0 bases, leaving 8 bases of the junction unmatched. The CDR3 loop reads CASSQEPGQGFNGYTF. CDR3 bases: TGTGCCAGCAGCCAAGAACCGGGACAGGGTTTCAATGGCTACACCTTC.

The chain links TRBV19 to TRBJ1-5, with a weak D call TRBD1 (5 bases). The length of the CDR3 is 15 residues. The germline V gene has CDR1 LNHDA and CDR2 SQIVND (reference sequence). Trimming removed 6 bases at V and 8 bases at J, with 20 bases between. DNA of the CDR3: TGTGCCAGTAGCCCTACCCTCACAGGTCTGGAGCCCCAGCATTTT. Translated, it gives CASSPTLTGLEPQHF.

On this clone itself: Compared with germline, one end of the junction differs, possibly owing to a read error. The chain carries TRBV11-3 and TRBJ2-7; 7 positions match TRBD2. The CDR3 has 16 residues. Germline V gives CDR1 SGHNT, CDR2 YENEEA. The DNA of the CDR3 is TGTACCAGCAGCATACCCCTAGCGGCTACGTCCTACGAGCAGTACTTC. Translating gives CTSSIPLAATSYEQYF.

The chain has TRBV6-5 and TRBJ1-3, with TRBD1 matching 10 bases. The ends lost 4 bases at V and 6 bases at J; junction bases unmatched: 6. The CDR3 consists of 15 residues. Per germline, CDR1 MNHEY and CDR2 SVGAGI. Here the CDR3 reads CASSWSGTGENTIYF. Written as DNA, the CDR3 is TGTGCCAGCAGTTGGTCCGGGACAGGGGAAAACACCATATATTTT.

The rearrangement uses TRBV29-1 and TRBJ2-7; D perhaps matches TRBD1 (6 bases). CDR1 is SQVTM, CDR2 ANQGSEA, per germline. Trimming cost V 7 bases and J 3 bases, with 13 bases left between them. There are 12 residues in the CDR3. This CDR3 is CSARTALYEQYF. The DNA for the CDR3 is TGCAGCGCTAGGACAGCCCTCTACGAGCAGTACTTC.

The chain employs TRBV28 and TRBJ1-1, with TRBD1 matching over 8 bases. Trimming cost V 2 bases and J 6 bases; bases outside gene matches: 5. Per the germline V gene, CDR1 is MDHEN and CDR2 is SYDVKM. CDR3 length equals 14 residues. CDR3 bases: TGTGCCAGCAGTTTACACCAGGGGGCCTCTGAAGCTTTCTTT. This gives the protein CASSLHQGASEAFF. Based on the CDR3 plus reference TRBV28 and TRBJ1-1, the full variable domain is DVKVTQSSRYLVKRTGEKVFLECVQDMDHENMFWYRQDPGLGLRLIYFSYDVKMKEKGDIPEGYSVSREKKERFSLILESASTNQTSMYLCASSLHQGASEAFFGQGTRLTVV.

The chain is built from TRBV21-1 and TRBJ2-2; the table's D call, TRBD2, was not checked against the DNA. TRBV21-1 is listed as a pseudogene. The CDR3 is 17 amino acids. The CDR3: CASRQPTSGENTGELFF. DNA for the CDR3: TGTGCCAGCAGACAACCTACTAGCGGGGAAAACACCGGGGAGCTGTTTTTT.

This chain joins TRBV13 and TRBJ2-2; D is undetermined. CDR3 size: 16 residues. V lost 3 bases to trimming and J lost 0 bases, with 11 bases between them. Germline CDR1 reads PRHDT; CDR2 reads FYEKMQ (reference sequence). CDR3 region: CASSFTRSSNTGELFF. Here the CDR3 DNA reads TGTGCCAGCAGCTTCACTCGTTCCTCGAACACCGGGGAGCTGTTTTTT.

The chain joins TRBV2 to TRBJ1-4; D is undetermined. Germline V gene sequence: CDR1 SNHLY, CDR2 FYNNEI. V shed 5 bases and J shed 11 bases, with 18 bases lying between them. CDR3 length equals 14 residues. The CDR3 sequence: CASSTGSSDVKLFF. CDR3 DNA sequence: TGTGCCAGCAGTACCGGGTCCAGCGACGTGAAACTGTTTTTT.

This clone has more than one count but fewer than ten. The chain's CDR3 is CASSPPVGRVPNTEAFF. CDR3 nucleotides: TGTGCCAGCTCACCACCGGTTGGTAGGGTACCTAACACTGAAGCTTTCTTT. This rearrangement joins TRBV18 to TRBJ1-1; D is ambiguous. Trimming cost V 0 bases and J 2 bases, with 16 bases left between them. This CDR3 is 17 amino acids long. Germline V lookup: CDR1 KGHSH, CDR2 LQKENI.

The V call is TRBV6-5, the J call TRBJ1-2; D unresolved. The V and J ends lost 5 bases and 5 bases respectively, with 6 bases between them. Germline assignment: CDR1 MNHEY and CDR2 SVGAGI. The CDR3 runs 11 residues. This CDR3 is CASSEGYGYTF. CDR3 in DNA: TGTGCCAGCAGTGAAGGGTATGGCTACACCTTC.

The chain uses TRBV28 and TRBJ2-7; TRBD1 is a possible D gene (5 bases). The CDR3 sequence is 14 residues long. CDR1 and CDR2 (germline): MDHEN, SYDVKM. V lost 7 bases, J lost 2 bases, and 15 bases lay in between. The CDR3 DNA follows: TGTGCCAGCAAGGGGCAGGCGACCCCCTACGAGCAGTACTTC. Protein product: CASKGQATPYEQYF. The whole variable domain, remainder taken from reference TRBV28 and TRBJ2-7, is DVKVTQSSRYLVKRTGEKVFLECVQDMDHENMFWYRQDPGLGLRLIYFSYDVKMKEKGDIPEGYSVSREKKERFSLILESASTNQTSMYLCASKGQATPYEQYFGPGTRLTVT.

J is TRBJ2-3 and V is TRBV9, with 9 bases lining up with TRBD1. The CDR3 has 16 residues. Per the germline V gene, CDR1 is SGDLS and CDR2 is YYNGEE. Trimming at V came to 4 bases and at J to 4 bases, leaving 10 bases not matched to a gene. Here the CDR3 DNA reads TGTGCCAGCAGCCCGCCCGGACAGGGGTTCGCAGATACGCAGTATTTT. Its protein is CASSPPGQGFADTQYF.

CDR3 protein: CASSHSTDTQYF. CDR3 coding DNA: TGTGCCAGCAGCCACTCGACAGATACGCAGTATTTT. V is TRBV11-2 and J is TRBJ2-3, with D unclear. Germline V gives CDR1 SGHAT, CDR2 FQNNGV. This CDR3 spans 12 amino acids. Deletions cut 5 bases from V and 3 bases from J, with 6 bases between.